A selection of T cell receptor beta chains follows, all from one sample in a study of PD-1 blockade in classical Hodgkin lymphoma. Profiling relied on immunoSEQ multiplex PCR, and the TCRdb table lists in-frame clones only, not all of them. The sample lists under 45,000 clones, around three fifths occurring once. The sample in question was peripheral blood mononuclear cells (PBMCs), obtained before the fourth cycle of nivolumab. Receptors were obtained from a human donor with classical Hodgkin lymphoma. The CDR3 runs from the conserved cysteine through the conserved F or W. Each record gives: clone size, D gene, J gene, V gene, CDR3 DNA, CDR3 protein. The D gene is left open where the match is weak. Only some rows state a clone size, as once, few, many or a class for expanded clones.

>NA|TRBD1|TRBJ2-3|TRBV5-5
TGTGCCAGCAGCTTGTCGGGACAGGGGAGGGCAGATACGCAGTATTTT
CASSLSGQGRADTQYF
>NA|NA|TRBJ2-2|TRBV6-4
TGTGCCAGCATTACGACAGGCCGACCCGGGGAGCTGTTTTTT
CASITTGRPGELFF
>NA|NA|TRBJ2-6|TRBV7-9
TGTGCCAGCAGCTTAGCGCAGGGCTCTGGGGCCAACGTCCTGACTTTC
CASSLAQGSGANVLTF
>few|NA|TRBJ2-2|TRBV11-2
TGTGCCAGCAGCACGGACCTGAACACCGGGGAGCTGTTTTTT
CASSTDLNTGELFF
>NA|TRBD1|TRBJ2-2|TRBV14
TGTGCCAGCAGCCAATCTTACTGGACAGGGGGGCAAGGAGTAGTCGGGGAGCTGTTTTTT
CASSQSYWTGGQGVVGELFF
>NA|TRBD2|TRBJ2-3|TRBV19
TGTGCCAGTAGTAGACTAGCGGGGCACACAGATACGCAGTATTTT
CASSRLAGHTDTQYF
>NA|NA|TRBJ2-6|TRBV25-1
TGTGCCAGCAGTGGCCTGCCAGGGGCTGGGCCTGGGGCCAACGTCCTGACTTTC
CASSGLPGAGPGANVLTF
>NA|TRBD2|TRBJ2-1|TRBV6-6
TGTGCCAGCAGTTACTCGCTAGCGGGAGGGGAGAATGAGCAGTTCTTC
CASSYSLAGGENEQFF
>few|TRBD1|TRBJ2-5|TRBV2
TGTGCCAGCAGGGGGACAGAAGTAAAAGAGACCCAGTACTTC
CASRGTEVKETQYF
>NA|NA|TRBJ1-2|TRBV6-6
TGTGCCAGCAGTTACTCGGACGGGGAGAACTATGGCTACACCTTC
CASSYSDGENYGYTF
>NA|NA|TRBJ2-6|TRBV7-9
TGTGCCAGCAGCTTACTCCCCGTCTCTGGGGCCAACGTCCTGACTTTC
CASSLLPVSGANVLTF
>few|NA|TRBJ1-5|TRBV15
TGTGCCACCAGCAGAGATTCGGAGGCCCAGCATTTT
CATSRDSEAQHF
>NA|NA|TRBJ1-2|TRBV9
TGTGCCAGCAGCGTAGAAGGGATACCTAACTATGGCTACACCTTC
CASSVEGIPNYGYTF
>NA|TRBD1|TRBJ2-4|TRBV27
TGTGCCAGCAGTCTTAGACAGGGGGCACGGGCCAAAAACATTCAGTACTTC
CASSLRQGARAKNIQYF
>NA|NA|TRBJ2-7|TRBV6-5
TGTGCCAGCAGTTACTCCTTGAGGGCCGGGCAGTACTTC
CASSYSLRAGQYF
>NA|TRBD2|TRBJ2-3|TRBV11-3
TGTGCCAGCAGCTTAGCGGGACTAGCGGGAGGAGATACGCAGTATTTT
CASSLAGLAGGDTQYF
>NA|NA|TRBJ2-2|TRBV6-5
TGTGCCAGCAGTTACTGGACTTTCTTGAACACCGGGGAGCTGTTTTTT
CASSYWTFLNTGELFF
>NA|NA|TRBJ1-2|TRBV30
TGTGCCTGGAGGCGGGGAGTAGGGATCTATGGCTACACCTTC
CAWRRGVGIYGYTF
>NA|TRBD2|TRBJ2-4|TRBV5-8
TGTGCCAGCAAGTTAACCGGGACTAGAAATGTTAACATTCAGTACTTC
CASKLTGTRNVNIQYF
>NA|NA|TRBJ2-5|TRBV7-2
TGTGCCAGCAGCCAAGACTCCCGGCAAGAGACCCAGTACTTC
CASSQDSRQETQYF
>NA|NA|TRBJ2-2|TRBV5-1
TGCGCCAGCAGCCCCCAACCAGACACCGGGGAGCTGTTTTTT
CASSPQPDTGELFF
>NA|TRBD1|TRBJ1-1|TRBV14
TGTGCCAGCAGCCGACCAGGGGGCGCAGCGACTGAAGCTTTCTTT
CASSRPGGAATEAFF
>NA|NA|TRBJ1-1|TRBV2
TGTGCCAGCAGGCACACTGAAGCTTTCTTT
CASRHTEAFF
>few|NA|TRBJ2-7|TRBV28
TGTGCCAGCAGTCCGAGTAGATACGAGCAGTACTTC
CASSPSRYEQYF
>NA|TRBD2|TRBJ2-5|TRBV25-1
TGTGCCAGCAGTCTACGGACTAGCGGGGTACAAGAGACCCAGTACTTC
CASSLRTSGVQETQYF
>NA|NA|TRBJ1-5|TRBV10-3
TGTGCCATCAGTGAGTCAGCCGATGAAAAGCATTTT
CAISESADEKHF
>NA|NA|TRBJ2-6|TRBV30
TGTGCCTGGAGTGGGTTCGCTGGGGCCAACGTCCTGACTTTC
CAWSGFAGANVLTF
>NA|NA|TRBJ2-6|TRBV11-3
TGTGCCAGCAGCTATCAGGCTACCCGCTCTGGGGCCAACGTCCTGACTTTC
CASSYQATRSGANVLTF
>few|TRBD2|TRBJ2-3|TRBV10-3
TGTGCCATCAGTGAGGGGACTAGCGGGGGTTCTAGCACAGATACGCAGTATTTT
CAISEGTSGGSSTDTQYF